This is a list of T cell receptor beta chains from one sample in a study of T cell responses to AZD1222 COVID-19 vaccine. Produced via immunoSEQ multiplex PCR; TCRdb's table is partial and in-frame only. The table records around 110,000 clones, approximately 90% of them present only once. The starting material was peripheral blood, obtained on day 0 of AZD1222 vaccination. Every receptor here comes from an adult in good health. CDR3s include the opening cysteine and the closing phenylalanine or tryptophan. A D gene is named only where the DNA matches it firmly. Only some rows state a clone size, as once, few, many or a class for expanded clones.

>TRBD1|-|TRBJ1-4|TRBV6-5
TGTGCCAGCAGCCGGGGACAGCTTAATGAAAAACTGTTTTTT
CASSRGQLNEKLFF
>-|-|TRBJ2-3|TRBV10-1
TGCGCCAGCAGTGAGGGGATAAAAGATACGCAGTATTTT
CASSEGIKDTQYF
>-|-|TRBJ1-3|TRBV6-2/TRBV6-3
TGTGCCAGCAGTCGCTCCGGGGGTAATGGAAACACCATATATTTT
CASSRSGGNGNTIYF
>TRBD1|-|TRBJ2-7|TRBV6-9
TGTGCCAGCAGTTCCCGCGAAGACAGGGCCAGTAAGTCCTACGAGCAGTACTTC
CASSSREDRASKSYEQYF
>-|-|TRBJ2-3|TRBV6-5
TGTGCCAGCAGTTACCAAGCGGGTACGGCAGATACGCAGTATTTT
CASSYQAGTADTQYF
>TRBD2|-|TRBJ2-1|TRBV3-1/TRBV3-2
TGTGCCAGCAGCCAAGGGCTAGCGGCATACAATGAGCAGTTCTTC
CASSQGLAAYNEQFF
>TRBD2|-|TRBJ2-1|TRBV5-4
TGTGCCAGCAGCCCCGGGACTATGTCGGGGTTTGGTGAGCAGTTCTTC
CASSPGTMSGFGEQFF
>-|-|TRBJ2-3|TRBV6-6
TGTGCCAGCAGTTACTCGACCGGCAGAGATACGCAGTATTTT
CASSYSTGRDTQYF
>-|-|TRBJ1-2|TRBV5-1
TGCGCCAGCAGCTTGGACGCCTTCTCGGGGCCTGGCTACACCTTC
CASSLDAFSGPGYTF
>-|-|TRBJ2-3|TRBV5-1
TGCGCCAGCAGCCCGGGACAAAGCACAGATACGCAGTATTTT
CASSPGQSTDTQYF
>-|-|TRBJ1-5|TRBV7-6
TGTGCCAGCAGCTTAGAGGGACGGCCCGATCAGCCCCAGCATTTT
CASSLEGRPDQPQHF
>TRBD1|-|TRBJ2-7|TRBV5-6
TGTGCCAGCAGCTATGGGACAGACTTTTACGAGCAGTACTTC
CASSYGTDFYEQYF
>-|-|TRBJ1-1|TRBV5-4
TGTGCCAGCAGCTTTGAGTGGGGACTGAACACTGAAGCTTTCTTT
CASSFEWGLNTEAFF
>TRBD2|-|TRBJ2-4|TRBV4-1
TGCGCCAGCAGCCCTGTAACTAGCGGGGTAGCCAAAAACATTCAGTACTTC
CASSPVTSGVAKNIQYF
>TRBD1|-|TRBJ1-6|TRBV5-1
TGCGCCAGCAGCTTGGGTACAGGGGGCAATTCACCCCTCCACTTT
CASSLGTGGNSPLHF
>-|once|TRBJ2-7|TRBV6-5
TGTGCCAGCAGTTACTTCAGGGGCAAGAGCTCCTACGAGCAGTACTTC
CASSYFRGKSSYEQYF
>-|-|TRBJ1-1|TRBV30
TGTGCCTGGAAACTCCCGGGACTTGTGAACACTGAAGCTTTCTTT
CAWKLPGLVNTEAFF
>-|-|TRBJ2-2|TRBV7-9
TGTGCCAGCAGCACAAAATGGGAGCTGTTTTTT
CASSTKWELFF
>-|-|TRBJ1-6|TRBV20-1
TGCAGTGCTAGTTCGCTCAATATTAATTCACCCCTCCACTTT
CSASSLNINSPLHF
>-|-|TRBJ1-4|TRBV7-2
TGTGCCAGCAGCCCCCGGGACACTAATGAAAAACTGTTTTTT
CASSPRDTNEKLFF
>-|-|TRBJ1-5|TRBV7-2
TGTGCCAGCAGCTTAGTCCAGGGAGGCAATCAGCCCCAGCATTTT
CASSLVQGGNQPQHF
>TRBD2|-|TRBJ2-2|TRBV15
TGTGCCACCAGCAGCGCGGGGGGGCCCGGGGAGCTGTTTTTT
CATSSAGGPGELFF
>-|-|TRBJ1-2|TRBV29-1
TGCAGCGTTGCTGGGACCGGGAATTATGGCTACACCTTC
CSVAGTGNYGYTF
>-|-|TRBJ2-4|TRBV19
TGTGCCAGTAGTTTCTTCCGCTTGGGGGCCAAAAACATTCAGTACTTC
CASSFFRLGAKNIQYF
>TRBD1|-|TRBJ2-7|TRBV30
TGTGCCTGGAGTTCAGGACAGGTGGCCTACGAGCAGTACTTC
CAWSSGQVAYEQYF
>TRBD1|-|TRBJ1-2|TRBV19
TGTGCCAGTAGATTAGACAGGGGCATCAACTATGGCTACACCTTC
CASRLDRGINYGYTF
>-|once|TRBJ1-3|TRBV5-6
TGTGCCAGCAGCTTCAGTCTGTACGAAGGAAACACCATATATTTT
CASSFSLYEGNTIYF
>-|few|TRBJ1-1|TRBV7-2
TGTGCCAGCAGCCCCACACGATGGGACTACACTGAAGCTTTCTTT
CASSPTRWDYTEAFF
>-|-|TRBJ1-2|TRBV2
TGTGCCAGCAGTGAAGTGGGGGGTGCTAACTATGGCTACACCTTC
CASSEVGGANYGYTF
>TRBD1|-|TRBJ2-7|TRBV10-2
TGCGCCAGCAGTCAGGGGGCCTACGAGCAGTACTTC
CASSQGAYEQYF
>-|once|TRBJ2-3|TRBV6-2/TRBV6-3
TGTGCCAGCAGTTACTCGCCAGGAAAAGCGGTGTACACAGATACGCAGTATTTT
CASSYSPGKAVYTDTQYF
>TRBD2|-|TRBJ2-7|TRBV29-1
TGCAGCGTCCAGGGTCGGGGGGTCAACGAGCAGTACTTC
CSVQGRGVNEQYF
>-|once|TRBJ2-7|TRBV19
TGTGCCAGTAGTATCCAGTGGCAGGGGACCGAGCAGTACTTC
CASSIQWQGTEQYF
>-|-|TRBJ1-4|TRBV19
TGTGCCAGTACCGCGGTAGAAGCCGACCGACTTTATGAAAAACTGTTTTTT
CASTAVEADRLYEKLFF
>TRBD1|few|TRBJ2-5|TRBV13
TGTGCCAGCAGTTCTGGACAGGGAGGATTTGAGACCCAGTACTTC
CASSSGQGGFETQYF
>TRBD2|once|TRBJ2-7|TRBV5-1
TGCGCCAGCAGCTTCGGGACTAGCTCCTACGAGCAGTACTTC
CASSFGTSSYEQYF
>-|-|TRBJ2-7|TRBV19
TGTGCCAGTAGTATGAGGGCAGGGGCGAGCTCCTACGAGCAGTACTTC
CASSMRAGASSYEQYF
>-|-|TRBJ1-2|TRBV5-8
TGTGCCAGCAGCCGAGTTGCGGACGGCGATAACTATGGCTACACCTTC
CASSRVADGDNYGYTF
>TRBD2|-|TRBJ2-1|TRBV5-1
TGCGCCAGCAGCTCGGGACTAGCCGAATACAATGAGCAGTTCTTC
CASSSGLAEYNEQFF
>-|-|TRBJ2-7|TRBV19
TGTGCCAGTAGTATACTGGGGGCCAGAGTGATCGAGCAGTACTTC
CASSILGARVIEQYF
>TRBD1|-|TRBJ1-2|TRBV7-2
TGTGCCAGCAGGACGCGGACAGGGGAAAACTATGGCTACACCTTC
CASRTRTGENYGYTF
>-|-|TRBJ2-7|TRBV5-1
TGCGCCAGCAGCTTGGCCCCCCCCGGGACACAGATTTCCTACGAGCAGTACTTC
CASSLAPPGTQISYEQYF
>-|-|TRBJ2-7|TRBV3-1/TRBV3-2
TGTGCCAGCAGCCCAGGGACAAGCTCCTACGAGCAGTACTTC
CASSPGTSSYEQYF
>-|once|TRBJ2-5|TRBV18
TGTGCCAGCTCACCACCGGCGGGCAGGGAGACCCAGTACTTC
CASSPPAGRETQYF
>-|-|TRBJ2-1|TRBV6-1
TGTGCCAGCAGTGAATTGGGGGGCAACTACAATGAGCAGTTCTTC
CASSELGGNYNEQFF